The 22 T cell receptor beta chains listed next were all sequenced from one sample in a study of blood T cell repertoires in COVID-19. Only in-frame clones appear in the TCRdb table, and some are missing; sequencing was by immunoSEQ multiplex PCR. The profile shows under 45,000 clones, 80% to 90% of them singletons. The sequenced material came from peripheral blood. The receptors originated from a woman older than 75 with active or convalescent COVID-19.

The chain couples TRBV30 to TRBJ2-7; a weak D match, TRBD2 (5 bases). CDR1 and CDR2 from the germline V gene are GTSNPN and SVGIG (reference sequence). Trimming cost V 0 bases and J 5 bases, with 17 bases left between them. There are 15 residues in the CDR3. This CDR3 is CAWSVSARDVHEQYF. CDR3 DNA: TGTGCCTGGAGTGTCTCGGCCCGGGATGTCCACGAGCAGTACTTC.

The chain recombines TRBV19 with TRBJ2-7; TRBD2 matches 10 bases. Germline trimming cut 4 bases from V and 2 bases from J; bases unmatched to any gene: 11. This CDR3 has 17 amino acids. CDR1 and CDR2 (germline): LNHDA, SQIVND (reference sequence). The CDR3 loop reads CASSTLSTSGLPYEQYF. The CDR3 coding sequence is TGTGCCAGTAGTACCCTGTCGACTAGCGGGCTACCCTACGAGCAGTACTTC.

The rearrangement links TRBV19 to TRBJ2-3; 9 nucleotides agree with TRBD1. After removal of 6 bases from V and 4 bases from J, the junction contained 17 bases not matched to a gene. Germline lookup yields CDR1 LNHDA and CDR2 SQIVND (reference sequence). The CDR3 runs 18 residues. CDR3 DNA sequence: TGTGCCAGTAGACCATTTTGGGGACAGGGAGGTTTGTCAGATACGCAGTATTTT. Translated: CASRPFWGQGGLSDTQYF.

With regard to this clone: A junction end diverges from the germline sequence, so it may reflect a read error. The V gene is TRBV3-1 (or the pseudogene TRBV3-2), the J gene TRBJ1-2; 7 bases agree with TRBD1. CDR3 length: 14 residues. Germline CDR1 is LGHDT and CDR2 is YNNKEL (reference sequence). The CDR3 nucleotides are TGTGCCAGCAGTCAAGGGACAGTCATTTATGGCTACACCTTC. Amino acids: CASSQGTVIYGYTF.

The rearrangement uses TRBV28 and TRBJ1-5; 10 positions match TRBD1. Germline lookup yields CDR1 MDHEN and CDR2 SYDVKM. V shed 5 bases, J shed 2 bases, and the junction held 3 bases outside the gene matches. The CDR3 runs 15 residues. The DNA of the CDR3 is TGTGCCAGCAGTATGACAGGGGGCCGCAATCAGCCCCAGCATTTT. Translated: CASSMTGGRNQPQHF.

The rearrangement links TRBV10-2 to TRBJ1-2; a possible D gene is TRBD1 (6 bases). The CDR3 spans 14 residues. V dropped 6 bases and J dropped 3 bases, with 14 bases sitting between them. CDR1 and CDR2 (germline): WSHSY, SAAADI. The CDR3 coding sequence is TGCGCCAGCAGCCGGACAGATATCGACTATGGCTACACCTTC. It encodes CASSRTDIDYGYTF.

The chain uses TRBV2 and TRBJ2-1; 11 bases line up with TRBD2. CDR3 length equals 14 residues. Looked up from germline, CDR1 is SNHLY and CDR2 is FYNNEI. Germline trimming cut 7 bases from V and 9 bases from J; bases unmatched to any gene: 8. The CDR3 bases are TGTGCCAGCATTGATCTAGCGGGAGGTGGTGAGCAGTTCTTC. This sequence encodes CASIDLAGGGEQFF.

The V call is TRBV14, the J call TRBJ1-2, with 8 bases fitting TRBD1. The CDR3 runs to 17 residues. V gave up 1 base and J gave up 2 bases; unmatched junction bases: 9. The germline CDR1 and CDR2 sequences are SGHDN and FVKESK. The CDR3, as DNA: TGTGCCAGCAGCCAAGCCCTCTCCAGGGGGCGAAACTATGGCTACACCTTC. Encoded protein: CASSQALSRGRNYGYTF.

The CDR3 DNA reads TGTGCCAGCAGCAAAGTTATTAGTGCGAGACAGGGAAACTACAATGAGCAGTTCTTC. Protein product: CASSKVISARQGNYNEQFF. The chain is built from TRBV21-1 and TRBJ2-1; TRBD1, as called in the table, went unchecked against the DNA. TRBV21-1 is an annotated pseudogene. CDR3 length: 19 residues.

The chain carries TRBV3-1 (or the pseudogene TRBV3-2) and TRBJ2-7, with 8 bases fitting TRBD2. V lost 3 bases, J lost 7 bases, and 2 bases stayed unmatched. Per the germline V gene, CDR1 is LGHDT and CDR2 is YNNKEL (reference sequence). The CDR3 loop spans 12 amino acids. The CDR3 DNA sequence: TGTGCCAGCAGCCACGGACTAGCAGAGCAGTACTTC. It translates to CASSHGLAEQYF.

The CDR3 nucleotides read TGTGCCAGCAGCCAACTCCTCCCGGGACATATAAACACTGAAGCTTTCTTT. Protein: CASSQLLPGHINTEAFF. The chain employs TRBV14 and TRBJ1-1, with D possibly matching TRBD1 (6 bases). Germline V gene sequence: CDR1 SGHDN, CDR2 FVKESK. Trimming shortened V by 2 bases and J by 2 bases, and 18 bases separated the two germline ends. The CDR3 extends over 17 amino acids.

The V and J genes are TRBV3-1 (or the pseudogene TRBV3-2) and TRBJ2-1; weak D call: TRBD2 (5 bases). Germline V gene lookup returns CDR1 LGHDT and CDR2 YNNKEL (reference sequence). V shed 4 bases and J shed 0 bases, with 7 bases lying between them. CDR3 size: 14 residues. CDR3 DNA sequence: TGTGCCAGCAGCCCGGGGAACTCCTACAATGAGCAGTTCTTC. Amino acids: CASSPGNSYNEQFF.

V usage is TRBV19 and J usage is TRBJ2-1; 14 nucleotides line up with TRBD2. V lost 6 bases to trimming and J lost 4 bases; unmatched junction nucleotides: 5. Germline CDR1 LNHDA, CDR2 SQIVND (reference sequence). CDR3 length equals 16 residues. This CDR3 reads CASRYGTSGRYNEQFF. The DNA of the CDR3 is TGTGCCAGTAGATACGGGACTAGCGGGAGATACAATGAGCAGTTCTTC.

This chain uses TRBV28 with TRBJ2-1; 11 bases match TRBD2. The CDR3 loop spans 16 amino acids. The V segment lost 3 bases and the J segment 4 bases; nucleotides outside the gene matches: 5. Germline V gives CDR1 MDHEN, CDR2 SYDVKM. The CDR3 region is CASSFELAGVYNEQFF. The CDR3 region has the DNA TGTGCCAGCAGTTTCGAACTAGCGGGAGTGTACAATGAGCAGTTCTTC.

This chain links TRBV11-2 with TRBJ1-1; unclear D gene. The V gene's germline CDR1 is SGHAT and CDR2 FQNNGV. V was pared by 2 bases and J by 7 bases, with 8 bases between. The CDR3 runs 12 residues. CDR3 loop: CASSLKQREAFF. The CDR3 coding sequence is TGTGCCAGCAGCTTAAAGCAGCGTGAAGCTTTCTTT.

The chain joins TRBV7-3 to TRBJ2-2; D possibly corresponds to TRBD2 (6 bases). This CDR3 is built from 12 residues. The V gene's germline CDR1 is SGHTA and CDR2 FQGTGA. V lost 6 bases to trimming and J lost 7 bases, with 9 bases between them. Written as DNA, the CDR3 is TGTGCCAGCAGTCGGCGGGACGGGGAGCTGTTTTTT. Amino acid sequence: CASSRRDGELFF.

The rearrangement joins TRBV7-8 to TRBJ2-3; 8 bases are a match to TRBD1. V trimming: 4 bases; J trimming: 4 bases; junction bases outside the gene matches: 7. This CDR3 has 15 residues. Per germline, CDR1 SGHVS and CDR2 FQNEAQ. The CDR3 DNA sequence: TGTGCCAGCAGCTCGCAGGGGGCGCGGGCAGATACGCAGTATTTT. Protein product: CASSSQGARADTQYF. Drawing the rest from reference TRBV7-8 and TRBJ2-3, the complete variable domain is GAGVSQSPRYKVAKRGQDVALRCDPISGHVSLFWYQQALGQGPEFLTYFQNEAQLDKSGLPSDRFFAERPEGSVSTLKIQRTQQEDSAVYLCASSSQGARADTQYFGPGTRLTVL.

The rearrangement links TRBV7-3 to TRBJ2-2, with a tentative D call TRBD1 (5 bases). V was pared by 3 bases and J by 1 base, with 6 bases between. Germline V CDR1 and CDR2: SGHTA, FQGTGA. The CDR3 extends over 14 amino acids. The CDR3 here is CASSFGQNTGELFF. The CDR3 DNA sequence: TGTGCCAGCAGCTTTGGACAGAACACCGGGGAGCTGTTTTTT.

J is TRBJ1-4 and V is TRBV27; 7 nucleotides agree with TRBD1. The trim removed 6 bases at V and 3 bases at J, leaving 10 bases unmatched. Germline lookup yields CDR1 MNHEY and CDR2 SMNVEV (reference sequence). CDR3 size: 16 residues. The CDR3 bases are TGTGCCAGCAGCCCCCACAGACAGGGCTCTAATGAAAAACTGTTTTTT. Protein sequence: CASSPHRQGSNEKLFF.

As DNA, the CDR3 is TGTGCCAGCAGTTTCAGCGGGTTGGGGGCCAACGTCCTGACTTTC. Translated, it gives CASSFSGLGANVLTF. This rearrangement joins TRBV27 to TRBJ2-6; tentatively, D is TRBD2 (6 bases). V was pared by 3 bases and J by 4 bases, with 10 bases between. Per the germline V gene, CDR1 is MNHEY and CDR2 is SMNVEV (reference sequence). The CDR3 has 15 residues.

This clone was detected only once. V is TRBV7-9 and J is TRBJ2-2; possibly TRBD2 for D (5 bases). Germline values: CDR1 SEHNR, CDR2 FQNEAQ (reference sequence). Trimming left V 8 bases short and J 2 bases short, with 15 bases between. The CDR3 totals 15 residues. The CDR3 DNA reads TGTGCCAGCTCCCCCCCCAGCGGTAACACCGGGGAGCTGTTTTTT. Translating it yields CASSPPSGNTGELFF.

CDR3 amino acids: CAIRIGTPGELFF. The CDR3 nucleotides read TGTGCCATCAGGATAGGGACTCCCGGGGAGCTGTTTTTT. The gene calls are TRBV10-3 and TRBJ2-2; weak D call: TRBD2 (6 bases). The germline gives CDR1 ENHRY, CDR2 SYGVKD. V dropped 6 bases and J dropped 6 bases, with 11 bases sitting between them. The CDR3 sequence is 13 residues long.